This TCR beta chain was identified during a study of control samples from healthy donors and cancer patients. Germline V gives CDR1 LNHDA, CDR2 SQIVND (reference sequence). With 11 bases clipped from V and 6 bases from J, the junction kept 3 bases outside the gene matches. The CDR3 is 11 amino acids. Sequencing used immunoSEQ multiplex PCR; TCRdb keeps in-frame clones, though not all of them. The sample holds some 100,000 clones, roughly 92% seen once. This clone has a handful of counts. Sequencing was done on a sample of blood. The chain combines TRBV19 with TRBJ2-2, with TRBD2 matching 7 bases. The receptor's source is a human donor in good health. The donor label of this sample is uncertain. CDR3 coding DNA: TGTGCCTCCCGGGGGGCCGGGGAGCTGTTTTTT. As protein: CASRGAGELFF. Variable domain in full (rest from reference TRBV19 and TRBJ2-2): DGGITQSPKYLFRKEGQNVTLSCEQNLNHDAMYWYRQDPGQGLRLIYYSQIVNDFQKGDIAEGYSVSREKKESFPLTVTSAQKNPTAFYLCASRGAGELFFGEGSRLTVL.